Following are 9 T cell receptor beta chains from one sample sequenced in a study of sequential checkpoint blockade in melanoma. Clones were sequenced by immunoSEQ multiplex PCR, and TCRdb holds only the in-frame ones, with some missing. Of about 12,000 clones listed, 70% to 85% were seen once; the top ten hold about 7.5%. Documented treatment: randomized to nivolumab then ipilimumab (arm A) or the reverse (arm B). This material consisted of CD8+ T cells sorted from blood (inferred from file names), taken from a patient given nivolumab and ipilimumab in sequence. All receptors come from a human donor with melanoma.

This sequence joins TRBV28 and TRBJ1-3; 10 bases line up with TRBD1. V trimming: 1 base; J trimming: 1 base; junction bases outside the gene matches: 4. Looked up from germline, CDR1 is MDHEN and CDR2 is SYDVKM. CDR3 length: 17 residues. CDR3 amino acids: CASSLLLGQGSGNTIYF. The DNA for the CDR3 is TGTGCCAGCAGTTTATTGCTGGGACAGGGGTCTGGAAACACCATATATTTT.

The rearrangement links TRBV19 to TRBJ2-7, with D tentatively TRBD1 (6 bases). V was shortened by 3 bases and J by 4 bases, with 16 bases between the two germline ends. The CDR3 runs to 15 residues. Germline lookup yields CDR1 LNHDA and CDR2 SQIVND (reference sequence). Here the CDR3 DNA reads TGTGCCAGTAGTATTGTCGGCAGGGGTGGGTACGAGCAGTACTTC. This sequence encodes CASSIVGRGGYEQYF.

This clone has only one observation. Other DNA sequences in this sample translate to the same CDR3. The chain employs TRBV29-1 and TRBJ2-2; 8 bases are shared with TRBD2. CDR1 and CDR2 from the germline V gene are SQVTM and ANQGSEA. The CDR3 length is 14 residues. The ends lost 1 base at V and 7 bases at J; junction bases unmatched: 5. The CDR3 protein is CSVEGSSGSGELFF. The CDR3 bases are TGCAGCGTTGAAGGTTCCAGCGGGAGCGGGGAGCTGTTTTTT.

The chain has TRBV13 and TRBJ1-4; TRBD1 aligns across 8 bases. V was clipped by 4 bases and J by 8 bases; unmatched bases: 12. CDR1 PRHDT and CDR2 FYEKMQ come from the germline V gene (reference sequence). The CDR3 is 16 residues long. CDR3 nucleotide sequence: TGTGCCAGCAGCTCCATTCGGACAGGGAGTTGGGAAAAACTGTTTTTT. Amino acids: CASSSIRTGSWEKLFF.

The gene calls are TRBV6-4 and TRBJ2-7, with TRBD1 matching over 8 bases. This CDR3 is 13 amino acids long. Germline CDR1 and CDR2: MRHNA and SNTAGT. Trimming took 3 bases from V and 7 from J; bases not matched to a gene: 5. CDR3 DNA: TGTGCCAGCAGTGAAACAGGGGGGTCGGAGCAGTACTTC. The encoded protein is CASSETGGSEQYF.

CDR3 loop: CASSYSGGGATQETQYF. The CDR3, as DNA: TGTGCCAGCAGTTATTCCGGCGGGGGGGCGACCCAAGAGACCCAGTACTTC. The genes are TRBV6-9 and TRBJ2-5, with 9 bases that match TRBD2. This CDR3 comprises 17 residues. J lost 1 base, V lost 0 bases, and 6 bases had no gene match. Germline V CDR1 and CDR2: MNHGY, SVAAGI.

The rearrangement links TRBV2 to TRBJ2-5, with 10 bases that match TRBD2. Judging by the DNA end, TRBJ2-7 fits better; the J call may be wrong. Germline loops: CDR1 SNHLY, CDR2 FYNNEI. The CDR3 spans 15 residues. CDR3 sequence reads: CASSLPGLATYEQYF. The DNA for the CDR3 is TGTGCCAGCAGTTTACCGGGACTAGCGACCTACGAGCAGTACTTC.

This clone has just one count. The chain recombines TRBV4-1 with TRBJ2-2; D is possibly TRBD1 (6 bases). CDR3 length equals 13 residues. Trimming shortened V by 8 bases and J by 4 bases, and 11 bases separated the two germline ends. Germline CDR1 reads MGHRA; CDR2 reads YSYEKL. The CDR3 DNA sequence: TGCGCCAGCCAGGGGTCAGGCACCGGGGAGCTGTTTTTT. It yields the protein CASQGSGTGELFF.

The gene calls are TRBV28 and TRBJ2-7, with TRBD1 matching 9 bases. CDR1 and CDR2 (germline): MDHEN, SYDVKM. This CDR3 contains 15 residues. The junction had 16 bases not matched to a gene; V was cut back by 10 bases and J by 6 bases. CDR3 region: CATRDRVYPTREQYF. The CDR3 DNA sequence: TGTGCCACCCGGGACAGGGTCTATCCCACCCGCGAGCAGTACTTC.